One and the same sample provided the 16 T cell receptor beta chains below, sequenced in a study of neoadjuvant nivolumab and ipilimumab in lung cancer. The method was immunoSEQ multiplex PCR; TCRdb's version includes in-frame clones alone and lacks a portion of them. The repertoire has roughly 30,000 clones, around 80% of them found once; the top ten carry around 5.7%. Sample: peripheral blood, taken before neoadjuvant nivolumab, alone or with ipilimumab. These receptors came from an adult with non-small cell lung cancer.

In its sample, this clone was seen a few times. CDR3 DNA sequence: TGTGCCAGTAGTGAGGGGACAGGGTGGACTGAAGCTTTCTTT. Encoded protein: CASSEGTGWTEAFF. The chain joins TRBV19 to TRBJ1-1; 9 positions match TRBD1. J lost 5 bases, V lost 5 bases, and 6 bases had no gene match. The CDR3 is made up of 14 amino acids. CDR1 and CDR2 (germline): LNHDA, SQIVND (reference sequence).

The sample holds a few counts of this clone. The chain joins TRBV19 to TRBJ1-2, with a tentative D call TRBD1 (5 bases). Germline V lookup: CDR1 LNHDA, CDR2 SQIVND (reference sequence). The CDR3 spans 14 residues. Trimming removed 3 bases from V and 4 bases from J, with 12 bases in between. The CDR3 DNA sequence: TGTGCCAGTAGTATGGGGGAGAAGGTCTATGGCTACACCTTC. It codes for CASSMGEKVYGYTF.

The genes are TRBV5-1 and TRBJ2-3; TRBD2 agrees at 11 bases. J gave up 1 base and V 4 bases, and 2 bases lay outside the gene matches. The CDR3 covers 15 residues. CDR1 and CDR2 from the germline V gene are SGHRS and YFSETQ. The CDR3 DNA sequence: TGCGCCAGCAGCCCACTAGCGGGGGGCACAGATACGCAGTATTTT. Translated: CASSPLAGGTDTQYF.

CDR3 coding DNA: TGTGCCAGCACCCCCCTTGGCCGGGGAGGTACTGAAGCTTTCTTT. It translates to CASTPLGRGGTEAFF. The rearrangement joins TRBV6-1 to TRBJ1-1; no clear D gene. V was cut by 7 bases and J by 5 bases, with 20 bases left in between. Germline CDR1 MNHNS, CDR2 SASEGT. The CDR3 extends over 15 amino acids.

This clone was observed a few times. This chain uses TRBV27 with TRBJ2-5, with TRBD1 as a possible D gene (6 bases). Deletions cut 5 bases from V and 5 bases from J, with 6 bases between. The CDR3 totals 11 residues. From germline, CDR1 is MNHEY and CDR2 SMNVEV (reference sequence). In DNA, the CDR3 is TGTGCCAGCAGTCAGGGGGAGACCCAGTACTTC. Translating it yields CASSQGETQYF.

The CDR3 nucleotides read TGTGCCAGCAGCTTAGACGGGACTAGCGGGGTGGCGAACACCGGGGAGCTGTTTTTT. Encoded protein: CASSLDGTSGVANTGELFF. The V gene is TRBV7-9, the J gene TRBJ2-2; 13 bases line up with TRBD2. Germline values: CDR1 SEHNR, CDR2 FQNEAQ (reference sequence). The CDR3 length is 19 residues. Unmatched junction bases numbered 5, after V lost 1 base and J lost 0 bases.

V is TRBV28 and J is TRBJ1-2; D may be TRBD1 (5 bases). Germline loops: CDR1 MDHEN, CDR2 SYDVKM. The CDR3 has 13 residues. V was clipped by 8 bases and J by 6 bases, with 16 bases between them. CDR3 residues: CASRDGQGNGYTF. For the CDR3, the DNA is TGTGCCAGCCGGGACGGTCAGGGCAATGGCTACACCTTC.

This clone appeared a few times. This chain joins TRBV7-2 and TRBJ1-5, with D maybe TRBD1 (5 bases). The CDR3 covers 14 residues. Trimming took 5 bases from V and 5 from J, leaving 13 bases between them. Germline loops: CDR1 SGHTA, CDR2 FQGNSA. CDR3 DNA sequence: TGTGCCAGCAGCCAACGGGGAGGGGATCAGCCCCAGCATTTT. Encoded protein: CASSQRGGDQPQHF.

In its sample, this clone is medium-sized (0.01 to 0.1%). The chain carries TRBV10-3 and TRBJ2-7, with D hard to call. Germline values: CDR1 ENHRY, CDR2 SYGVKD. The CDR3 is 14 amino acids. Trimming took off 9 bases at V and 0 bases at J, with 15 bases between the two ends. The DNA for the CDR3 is TGTGCCATAGCTAGTCTGAACGGCTCCTACGAGCAGTACTTC. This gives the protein CAIASLNGSYEQYF.

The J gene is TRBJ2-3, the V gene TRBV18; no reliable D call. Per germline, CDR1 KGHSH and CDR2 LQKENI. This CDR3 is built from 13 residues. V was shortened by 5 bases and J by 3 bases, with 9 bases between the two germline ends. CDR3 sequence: CASSEMGTDTQYF. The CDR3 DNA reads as TGTGCCAGCTCAGAAATGGGGACAGATACGCAGTATTTT.

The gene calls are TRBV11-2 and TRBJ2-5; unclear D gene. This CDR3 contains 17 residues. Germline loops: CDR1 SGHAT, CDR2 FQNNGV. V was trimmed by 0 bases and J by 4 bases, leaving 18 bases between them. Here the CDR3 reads CASSLDRLAALGETQYF. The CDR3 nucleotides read TGTGCCAGCAGCTTAGACCGTTTGGCAGCTCTAGGAGAGACCCAGTACTTC.

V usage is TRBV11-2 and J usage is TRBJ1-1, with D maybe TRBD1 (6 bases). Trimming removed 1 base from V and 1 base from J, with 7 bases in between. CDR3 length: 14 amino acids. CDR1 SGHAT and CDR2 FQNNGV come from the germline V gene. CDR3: CASSLGGGNTEAFF. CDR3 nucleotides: TGTGCCAGCAGCTTAGGAGGGGGGAACACTGAAGCTTTCTTT. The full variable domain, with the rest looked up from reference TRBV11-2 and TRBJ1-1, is EAGVAQSPRYKIIEKRQSVAFWCNPISGHATLYWYQQILGQGPKLLIQFQNNGVVDDSQLPKDRFSAERLKGVDSTLKIQPAKLEDSAVYLCASSLGGGNTEAFFGQGTRLTVV.

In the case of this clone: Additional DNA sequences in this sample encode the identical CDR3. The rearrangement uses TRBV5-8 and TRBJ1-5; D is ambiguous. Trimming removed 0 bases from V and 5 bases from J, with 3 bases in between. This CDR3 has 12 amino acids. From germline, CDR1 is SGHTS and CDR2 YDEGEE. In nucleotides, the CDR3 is TGTGCCAGCAGCTTGGTAGATCAGCCCCAGCATTTT. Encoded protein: CASSLVDQPQHF.

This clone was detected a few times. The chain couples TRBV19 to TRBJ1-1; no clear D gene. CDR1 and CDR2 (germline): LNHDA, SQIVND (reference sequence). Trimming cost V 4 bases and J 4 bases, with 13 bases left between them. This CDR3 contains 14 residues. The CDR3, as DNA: TGTGCCAGTAGTAGGACCGCAGGAGGCACTGAAGCTTTCTTT. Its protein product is CASSRTAGGTEAFF.

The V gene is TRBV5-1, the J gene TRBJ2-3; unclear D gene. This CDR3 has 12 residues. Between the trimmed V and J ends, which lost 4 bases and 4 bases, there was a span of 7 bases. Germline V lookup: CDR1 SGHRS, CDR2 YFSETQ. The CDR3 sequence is CASSLSADTQYF. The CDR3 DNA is TGCGCCAGCAGCCTGTCAGCAGATACGCAGTATTTT. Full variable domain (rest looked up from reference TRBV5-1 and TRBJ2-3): KAGVTQTPRYLIKTRGQQVTLSCSPISGHRSVSWYQQTPGQGLQFLFEYFSETQRNKGNFPGRFSGRQFSNSRSEMNVSTLELGDSALYLCASSLSADTQYFGPGTRLTVL.

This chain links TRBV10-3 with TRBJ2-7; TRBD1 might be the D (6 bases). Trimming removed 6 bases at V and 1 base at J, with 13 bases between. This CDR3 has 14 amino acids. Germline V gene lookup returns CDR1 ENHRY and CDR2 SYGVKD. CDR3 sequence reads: CAIRQGETSYEQYF. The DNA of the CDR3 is TGTGCCATCAGACAGGGTGAAACATCCTACGAGCAGTACTTC.